This TCR beta chain was retrieved from a study of T cells in Graves' hyperthyroidism and ophthalmopathy. Study overall: Prior to any treatment, at the point of initial diagnosis, peripheral blood was collected.

TCR beta CDR3 sequences were amplified from RNA transcripts. The HTBI primer set drove a first-round RT-PCR of the TCR CDR3. Via MiXCR, TCRdb re-called the multiplex PCR reads, giving one row per CDR3 protein. The sample has hundreds of thousands of distinct CDR3 sequences, roughly 14% seen once. About this clonotype: Its target is unknown.

Study findings and constraints: Expanded thyroid clonotypes (above 0.001) were mostly also found in blood. Ophthalmopathy, which appeared later, was predicted by the model a median approximately 6.7 months before onset.

This CDR3 is built from 12 residues. Germline values: CDR1 DFQATT, CDR2 SNEGSKA (reference sequence). V lost 3 bases and J 5 bases, leaving 11 bases between the germline ends. Material: blood. This clonotype originated in a woman under 30 with Graves' hyperthyroidism. J is TRBJ2-7 and V is TRBV20-1; a possible D gene is TRBD1 (6 bases). Written as DNA, the CDR3 is TGCAGTGCTAGCAAACAGGGACACGAGCAGTACTTC. Its translation is CSASKQGHEQYF.